These 18 T cell receptor beta chains originate from one sample sequenced in a study of blood T cell repertoires in COVID-19. Method: immunoSEQ multiplex PCR; TCRdb's copy keeps in-frame clones and lacks some. The data hold over 110,000 clones, with about 87% observed a single time. Sequencing used PBMCs or T cells enriched from blood (not recorded which). The receptors were sampled from a man aged 45-60 years in a cohort exposed to, infected with or recovered from COVID-19 (not recorded which).

This chain links TRBV7-9 with TRBJ2-7, with D possibly being TRBD1 (5 bases). V was trimmed by 2 bases and J by 3 bases, leaving 17 bases between them. This CDR3 region has 16 residues. Germline loops: CDR1 SEHNR, CDR2 FQNEAQ (reference sequence). This chain's CDR3 is CASSLWGVFSVYEQYF. CDR3 sequence (DNA): TGTGCCAGCAGCTTATGGGGCGTATTTTCCGTCTACGAGCAGTACTTC.

This sequence joins TRBV5-1 and TRBJ1-4, with 12 bases matching TRBD1. V dropped 4 bases and J dropped 7; count of bases not matched to a gene: 14. Germline V gene sequence: CDR1 SGHRS, CDR2 YFSETQ. The CDR3 is 18 amino acids. The CDR3 protein is CASSVGTGGAFQFEKLFF. The CDR3 region has the DNA TGCGCCAGCAGCGTGGGGACAGGGGGCGCGTTTCAGTTTGAAAAACTGTTTTTT. Together with reference TRBV5-1 and TRBJ1-4, the CDR3 gives the full variable domain: KAGVTQTPRYLIKTRGQQVTLSCSPISGHRSVSWYQQTPGQGLQFLFEYFSETQRNKGNFPGRFSGRQFSNSRSEMNVSTLELGDSALYLCASSVGTGGAFQFEKLFFGSGTQLSVL.

The chain uses TRBV29-1 and TRBJ2-2, with 7 bases that match TRBD1. This CDR3 contains 15 residues. V shed 7 bases and J 3 bases; nucleotides not matched to a gene: 11. Germline V gives CDR1 SQVTM, CDR2 ANQGSEA. DNA for the CDR3: TGCAGCGCCCACGAAACAGGGGCCCACACCGGGGAGCTGTTTTTT. It encodes CSAHETGAHTGELFF.

This chain uses TRBV14 with TRBJ2-1; TRBD2 is a possible D gene (6 bases). Germline V lookup: CDR1 SGHDN, CDR2 FVKESK. Trimming took 4 bases from V and 12 from J, leaving 19 bases between them. CDR3 length equals 14 residues. The CDR3 nucleotides read TGTGCCAGCAGCCCCGGGACTCCAATTAGGGTGCAGTTCTTC. It codes for CASSPGTPIRVQFF.

As to this clone: A junction end diverges from the germline sequence, so it may reflect a read error. The sample has other DNA sequences that encode this CDR3 too. The rearrangement joins TRBV5-4 to TRBJ1-5; TRBD1 aligns across 7 bases. The CDR3 totals 15 residues. In germline, CDR1 is SGHNT, CDR2 YYREEE (reference sequence). The CDR3 is CASSPGTELNQPQHF. Here the CDR3 DNA reads TGTGCCAGCAGTCCTGGGACAGAACTTAATCAACCCCAGCATTTT.

V is TRBV7-2 and J is TRBJ2-7; 9 bases line up with TRBD2. V dropped 4 bases and J dropped 3; count of bases not matched to a gene: 4. Per germline, CDR1 SGHTA and CDR2 FQGNSA. The CDR3 runs 14 residues. In DNA form, the CDR3 reads TGTGCCAGCAGCTGGACTAGCGACGGCTACGAGCAGTACTTC. This gives the protein CASSWTSDGYEQYF.

The gene calls are TRBV6-5 and TRBJ2-7; possibly TRBD2 for D (5 bases). This CDR3 has 12 amino acids. Germline lookup yields CDR1 MNHEY and CDR2 SVGAGI. Trimming cost V 8 bases and J 5 bases, with 13 bases left between them. CDR3 nucleotides: TGTGCCAGCGGCCGGGGTTTGGACGAGCAGTACTTC. This codes for CASGRGLDEQYF.

This clone has only one observation. This chain connects TRBV28 to TRBJ2-7, with D possibly TRBD1 on 6 matching bases. V was pared by 2 bases and J by 4 bases, with 18 bases between. The CDR3 is 16 residues long. Germline CDR1 MDHEN, CDR2 SYDVKM. CDR3 in DNA: TGTGCCAGCAGTTTACCTCTTTCGGCAGGGGTGTACGAGCAGTACTTC. Encoded protein: CASSLPLSAGVYEQYF.

A single count supports this clone. The same CDR3 is also encoded by other DNA sequences in this sample. The rearrangement uses TRBV29-1 and TRBJ1-1, with 10 bases matching TRBD1. Losses at the gene ends were 6 bases for V and 1 base for J; bases not matched to a gene: 2. From germline, CDR1 is SQVTM and CDR2 ANQGSEA. The length of the CDR3 is 13 residues. CDR3 loop: CSVGDRGNTEAFF. CDR3 DNA sequence: TGCAGCGTCGGGGACAGGGGGAACACTGAAGCTTTCTTT.

V is TRBV9 and J is TRBJ2-7; TRBD2 is a possible D gene (6 bases). The ends were cut back, 0 bases at V and 3 bases at J, with 10 bases in the middle. The CDR3 contains 14 residues. Germline CDR1 reads SGDLS; CDR2 reads YYNGEE. The CDR3 nucleotides read TGTGCCAGCAGCGTAGGGGGTAGCGGCTACGAGCAGTACTTC. This translates into CASSVGGSGYEQYF.

V is TRBV5-1 and J is TRBJ2-3; no reliable D call. There are 14 residues in the CDR3. V lost 0 bases and J lost 2, with 7 bases in between. From germline, CDR1 is SGHRS and CDR2 YFSETQ. CDR3 residues: CASSLDSLTDTQYF. CDR3 DNA sequence: TGCGCCAGCAGCTTGGACTCTCTCACAGATACGCAGTATTTT.

This sequence joins TRBV21-1 and TRBJ1-5; the D segment call TRBD1 is taken from the table without a DNA check. TRBV21-1 is a known pseudogene. The CDR3 loop spans 15 amino acids. CDR3 amino acids: CASSGDRASNQPQHF. CDR3 DNA sequence: TGTGCCAGCAGCGGCGACAGGGCTAGCAATCAGCCCCAGCATTTT.

This chain links TRBV10-3 with TRBJ2-7, with 9 nucleotides matching TRBD1. The V gene end was trimmed by 9 bases and the J gene end by 2 bases; junction bases not matched to a gene: 8. The CDR3 consists of 14 residues. Germline CDR1 and CDR2: ENHRY and SYGVKD. CDR3 sequence reads: CAITAGTGTYEQYF. DNA of the CDR3: TGTGCCATAACCGCCGGGACAGGGACCTACGAGCAGTACTTC.

The V gene is TRBV14, the J gene TRBJ1-4; D is perhaps TRBD1 (6 bases). This CDR3 region has 16 residues. The germline V gene encodes CDR1 SGHDN and CDR2 FVKESK. Trimming took off 0 bases at V and 10 bases at J, with 18 bases between the two ends. The CDR3 spells CASSQDRAGDYGKLFF. In DNA form, the CDR3 reads TGTGCCAGCAGCCAAGATCGGGCAGGGGATTATGGAAAACTGTTTTTT.

This rearrangement joins TRBV5-4 to TRBJ2-7; D possibly corresponds to TRBD1 (5 bases). The CDR3 covers 18 residues. The V end lost 0 bases, the J end lost 2 bases, and 21 bases lay between the germline ends. CDR1 and CDR2 (germline): SGHNT, YYREEE (reference sequence). The CDR3 loop is CASSLDLPAGKKTYEQYF. The CDR3, as DNA: TGTGCCAGCAGCTTGGATCTTCCGGCAGGGAAAAAAACCTACGAGCAGTACTTC.

V is TRBV27 and J is TRBJ1-1; D perhaps matches TRBD1 (5 bases). Trimming pared 6 bases from V and 2 bases from J, leaving 19 bases between. The CDR3 extends over 16 amino acids. CDR1 is MNHEY and CDR2 is SMNVEV in the germline V gene (reference sequence). Here the CDR3 reads CASRPQKGLGNTEAFF. DNA for the CDR3: TGTGCCAGCAGGCCTCAGAAGGGGTTAGGAAACACTGAAGCTTTCTTT.

The chain joins TRBV7-9 to TRBJ1-2, with D perhaps TRBD1 (5 bases). With 1 base removed from V and 8 bases from J, the gap between germline ends came to 14 bases. The length of the CDR3 is 14 residues. Germline CDR1 reads SEHNR; CDR2 reads FQNEAQ (reference sequence). The DNA of the CDR3 is TGTGCCAGCAGCTTAGAAGTTCCGACAGACGGCTACACCTTC. This encodes CASSLEVPTDGYTF.

The gene calls are TRBV19 and TRBJ1-1; 8 bases fit TRBD1. CDR3 length: 20 amino acids. Unmatched junction bases numbered 16, after V lost 0 bases and J lost 1 base. The germline gives CDR1 LNHDA, CDR2 SQIVND (reference sequence). DNA of the CDR3: TGTGCCAGTAGTATAGAAGGGTTTAGGCAGGGGGCTCACCCGAACACTGAAGCTTTCTTT. Its protein product is CASSIEGFRQGAHPNTEAFF.